The 10 T cell receptor beta chains in this list originate from one sample, sequenced in a study of PD-L1 blockade in urothelial cancer. Data came from immunoSEQ multiplex PCR; TCRdb stores just in-frame clones and leaves some out. Seen here are about 49,000 clones, nearly 90% observed once, and the top ten hold 7.5% to 8.5%. The sample here was PBMCs, taken around atezolizumab (anti-PD-L1) treatment. The receptors shown here come from a man aged 55 to 69 with urothelial cancer.

This chain joins TRBV2 and TRBJ2-3; TRBD2 agrees at 14 bases. Germline CDR1 SNHLY, CDR2 FYNNEI. This CDR3 comprises 20 residues. After removal of 4 bases from V and 2 bases from J, the junction contained 14 bases not matched to a gene. CDR3 in DNA: TGTGCCAGCAGTGTCGTTACCCCGGGACTAGCGGGGGTGGCCACAGATACGCAGTATTTT. Translation: CASSVVTPGLAGVATDTQYF.

The rearrangement uses TRBV7-9 and TRBJ1-3; tentative D call: TRBD1 (5 bases). CDR1 SEHNR and CDR2 FQNEAQ come from the germline V gene (reference sequence). The germline V and J ends were trimmed by 2 bases and 1 base, with 12 bases remaining between them. The CDR3 totals 16 residues. The CDR3 protein is CASSLYITGSGNTIYF. The CDR3 nucleotides read TGTGCCAGCAGCTTATACATTACAGGATCTGGAAACACCATATATTTT.

The chain employs TRBV9 and TRBJ1-3, with unresolved D. V was pared by 4 bases and J by 3 bases, with 8 bases between. Germline V gene lookup returns CDR1 SGDLS and CDR2 YYNGEE. This CDR3 comprises 13 residues. In nucleotides, the CDR3 is TGTGCCAGCAGCCCCGAGGGTGGAAACACCATATATTTT. As protein: CASSPEGGNTIYF. Full variable domain (remainder filled in from reference TRBV9 and TRBJ1-3): DSGVTQTPKHLITATGQRVTLRCSPRSGDLSVYWYQQSLDQGLQFLIQYYNGEERAKGNILERFSAQQFPDLHSELNLSSLELGDSALYFCASSPEGGNTIYFGEGSWLTVV.

This clone has just one count. The V call is TRBV9, the J call TRBJ2-2; TRBD2 might be the D (7 bases). The V end lost 6 bases, the J end lost 2 bases, and 17 bases lay between the germline ends. The CDR3 totals 16 residues. Germline CDR1 and CDR2: SGDLS and YYNGEE. The CDR3 reads CASTGGPDVNTGELFF. The CDR3 nucleotides read TGTGCCAGCACGGGGGGCCCCGATGTTAACACCGGGGAGCTGTTTTTT.

V and J are TRBV5-1 and TRBJ2-5; TRBD1 agrees at 12 bases. V was clipped by 1 base and J by 5 bases; unmatched bases: 6. The CDR3 consists of 16 residues. Per the germline V gene, CDR1 is SGHRS and CDR2 is YFSETQ. CDR3 coding DNA: TGCGCCAGCAGCTTGCCCGGGACAGGGGGCTCCGAGACCCAGTACTTC. Translated: CASSLPGTGGSETQYF.

The chain couples TRBV28 to TRBJ1-1, with D tentatively TRBD1 (5 bases). The CDR3 covers 16 residues. V was pared by 6 bases and J by 1 base, with 18 bases between. Germline V gene lookup returns CDR1 MDHEN and CDR2 SYDVKM. CDR3 amino acids: CASSSHLGGGNTEAFF. The CDR3 nucleotides are TGTGCCAGCAGCTCCCACCTTGGGGGGGGGAACACTGAAGCTTTCTTT.

The chain is built from TRBV9 and TRBJ2-4; D is ambiguous. Trimming pared 3 bases from V and 0 bases from J, leaving 4 bases between. This CDR3 contains 13 residues. From germline, CDR1 is SGDLS and CDR2 YYNGEE. The CDR3 reads CASSGLAKNIQYF. DNA of the CDR3: TGTGCCAGCAGCGGACTAGCCAAAAACATTCAGTACTTC.

The CDR3 here is CASSYTGGATNEKLFF. The CDR3 coding sequence is TGTGCCAGCAGTTACACTGGGGGCGCAACTAATGAAAAACTGTTTTTT. V usage is TRBV6-5 and J usage is TRBJ1-4; maybe TRBD1 (6 bases). This CDR3 contains 16 residues. Germline V CDR1 and CDR2: MNHEY, SVGAGI. V was cut by 2 bases and J by 0 bases, with 10 bases left in between.

This sequence joins TRBV6-5 and TRBJ1-5, with 9 bases matching TRBD1. V shed 7 bases and J 4 bases; nucleotides not matched to a gene: 5. The CDR3 spans 14 residues. Germline CDR1 MNHEY, CDR2 SVGAGI. This CDR3 reads CASKIDRGNQPQHF. CDR3 DNA: TGTGCCAGCAAAATAGACAGGGGGAATCAGCCCCAGCATTTT.

The chain is built from TRBV7-2 and TRBJ2-5; 9 nucleotides match TRBD2. The CDR3 has 17 amino acids. The trim removed 1 base at V and 5 bases at J, leaving 11 bases unmatched. The V gene's germline CDR1 is SGHTA and CDR2 FQGNSA. The CDR3 DNA sequence: TGTGCCAGCAGCTTAGTTGGCACGGCGGGGGGGCGGGAGACCCAGTACTTC. Its protein product is CASSLVGTAGGRETQYF.